This passage covers 32 T cell receptor beta chains from one sample sequenced in a study of blood T cell repertoires in COVID-19 (dated by TCRdb to about 2020). Library preparation used the immunoSEQ multiplex PCR assay. TCRdb mirrors the immuneACCESS table, restricted to in-frame sequences. Some clones are absent from its copies; in checked studies, under half trace to an unresolved V gene, and the reason for the others is unknown. The sample records some 150,000 clones, over 75% of which are singletons. Under 3% of the sample rests with the top ten. Sequencing used PBMCs or T cells enriched from blood (not recorded which). The source is a woman between 45 and 60 years old who had recovered from COVID-19.

The V call is TRBV27, the J call TRBJ2-6, with TRBD2 matching over 11 bases. Germline CDR1 reads MNHEY; CDR2 reads SMNVEV (reference sequence). The CDR3 length is 17 residues. The ends lost 8 bases at V and 2 bases at J; junction bases unmatched: 8. As DNA, the CDR3 is TGTGCCAGCCGAGGGGCTAGCGGGAGGACTGGGGCCAACGTCCTGACTTTC. It codes for CASRGASGRTGANVLTF.

V and J are TRBV28 and TRBJ1-1; 8 bases map to TRBD1. Germline V CDR1 and CDR2: MDHEN, SYDVKM. This CDR3 spans 14 amino acids. V shed 11 bases and J 0 bases; nucleotides not matched to a gene: 8. CDR3 nucleotide sequence: TGTGCCGTGACAGGGGCCCTTATGAACACTGAAGCTTTCTTT. Protein product: CAVTGALMNTEAFF.

The chain combines TRBV21-1 with TRBJ2-3; TRBD1, as called in the table, went unchecked against the DNA. TRBV21-1 is described as a pseudogene. The CDR3 is made up of 14 amino acids. The CDR3 loop reads CASTRQGAADTQYF. The CDR3 DNA reads as TGTGCCAGCACCCGACAGGGGGCGGCAGATACGCAGTATTTT.

This chain links TRBV19 with TRBJ1-2; D not certain. V lost 2 bases to trimming and J lost 5 bases, with 12 bases between them. Germline-derived CDR1 and CDR2 are LNHDA and SQIVND (reference sequence). The CDR3 is 14 amino acids. The CDR3 here is CASSIQPYQYGYTF. The DNA of the CDR3 is TGTGCCAGTAGTATACAACCCTATCAATATGGCTACACCTTC.

The table lists this clone with many counts. The rearrangement links TRBV3-1 (or the pseudogene TRBV3-2) to TRBJ1-2; 11 bases align to TRBD1. With V trimmed by 4 bases and J by 5 bases, 6 bases remained unmatched. The CDR3 is 15 residues long. Germline V gives CDR1 LGHDT, CDR2 YNNKEL (reference sequence). In nucleotides, the CDR3 is TGTGCCAGCAGCCGACCGGACAGGGGGCAATATGGCTACACCTTC. Its translation: CASSRPDRGQYGYTF.

The gene calls are TRBV28 and TRBJ1-2; TRBD1 is a possible D gene (6 bases). The V end was cut by 5 bases, the J end by 2 bases, with 15 bases between. Germline CDR1 is MDHEN and CDR2 is SYDVKM. The CDR3 length is 15 residues. The CDR3 reads CASSRQWTENYGYTF. The CDR3 region has the DNA TGTGCCAGCAGTCGGCAATGGACAGAGAACTATGGCTACACCTTC.

The chain couples TRBV28 to TRBJ2-1, with D maybe TRBD2 (5 bases). The germline gives CDR1 MDHEN, CDR2 SYDVKM. Trimming took 10 bases from V and 0 from J, leaving 16 bases between them. CDR3 length: 15 amino acids. The CDR3 bases are TGTGCCACCTTGCGGGCCTACCCCTCCTACAATGAGCAGTTCTTC. It yields the protein CATLRAYPSYNEQFF.

The rearrangement links TRBV5-4 to TRBJ2-1; 9 bases match TRBD2. The CDR3 is made up of 16 amino acids. J gave up 8 bases and V 3 bases, and 12 bases lay outside the gene matches. Germline values: CDR1 SGHNT, CDR2 YYREEE (reference sequence). CDR3 DNA: TGTGCCAGCAGCTCAGCTAGCGGGACCTTCGACTATGAGCAGTTCTTC. This gives the protein CASSSASGTFDYEQFF. Looking up the rest from reference TRBV5-4 and TRBJ2-1 gives the full variable domain: ETGVTQSPTHLIKTRGQQVTLRCSSQSGHNTVSWYQQALGQGPQFIFQYYREEENGRGNFPPRFSGLQFPNYSSELNVNALELDDSALYLCASSSASGTFDYEQFFGPGTRLTVL.

This clone has just one count. This chain joins TRBV29-1 and TRBJ2-2; 8 positions match TRBD2. Germline V CDR1 and CDR2: SQVTM, ANQGSEA. The CDR3 runs 16 residues. Trimming took 6 bases from V and 4 from J; bases not matched to a gene: 13. In DNA, the CDR3 is TGCAGCGTGAGCCGGGCCGGAGGGACTAGCACCGGGGAGCTGTTTTTT. Translation: CSVSRAGGTSTGELFF.

This clone was recorded once. CDR3 nucleotides: TGTGCCAGTCTAGAGGGCGGGGACGTAGGGATAGCTTTCTTT. This gives the protein CASLEGGDVGIAFF. The chain joins TRBV28 to TRBJ1-1; weak D call: TRBD1 (5 bases). Germline CDR1 reads MDHEN; CDR2 reads SYDVKM. V was shortened by 9 bases and J by 10 bases, with 24 bases between the two germline ends. CDR3 size: 14 residues.

The rearrangement uses TRBV4-1 and TRBJ1-2; D is undetermined. Between the trimmed V and J ends, which lost 3 bases and 7 bases, there was a span of 15 bases. The CDR3 length is 14 residues. Looked up from germline, CDR1 is MGHRA and CDR2 is YSYEKL. The CDR3 region is CASSHLPILSGYTF. In DNA, the CDR3 is TGCGCCAGCAGCCATCTTCCGATTTTGAGTGGCTACACCTTC.

The chain is built from TRBV11-1 and TRBJ2-1, with TRBD2 identical over 8 bases. Germline loops: CDR1 SGHAT, CDR2 FQDESV (reference sequence). Unmatched junction bases numbered 6, after V lost 1 base and J lost 7 bases. This CDR3 spans 15 amino acids. The CDR3 protein is CASSLGGSGMNEQFF. CDR3 nucleotide sequence: TGTGCCAGCAGCTTAGGGGGTAGCGGGATGAATGAGCAGTTCTTC.

This chain links TRBV6-5 with TRBJ2-7; a weak D match, TRBD1 (5 bases). Between the trimmed V and J ends, which lost 5 bases and 7 bases, there was a span of 15 bases. Germline values: CDR1 MNHEY, CDR2 SVGAGI. This CDR3 has 13 residues. CDR3 nucleotide sequence: TGTGCCAGCAGTCCCCAGGGTTACCGGGAGCAGTACTTC. Translating gives CASSPQGYREQYF.

In its sample, this clone was seen a few times. The chain couples TRBV19 to TRBJ1-6, with D maybe TRBD1 (6 bases). Trimming removed 7 bases from V and 7 bases from J, with 20 bases in between. This CDR3 is built from 16 residues. CDR1 LNHDA and CDR2 SQIVND come from the germline V gene (reference sequence). CDR3 in DNA: TGTGCCAGTAAAGGGGACACAGGGCCCCCGAATTCACCCCTCCACTTT. It encodes CASKGDTGPPNSPLHF.

The chain carries TRBV30 and TRBJ1-1; possibly TRBD1 for D (5 bases). Looked up from germline, CDR1 is GTSNPN and CDR2 is SVGIG (reference sequence). V lost 4 bases and J 1 base, leaving 7 bases between the germline ends. The CDR3 is 12 residues long. The CDR3 DNA is TGTGCCTGGAAAGGACAGAACACTGAAGCTTTCTTT. It translates to CAWKGQNTEAFF.

V usage is TRBV14 and J usage is TRBJ2-1, with 12 bases aligning to TRBD2. CDR3 size: 17 residues. Trimming cost V 4 bases and J 4 bases; bases outside gene matches: 8. Germline CDR1 SGHDN, CDR2 FVKESK. The DNA for the CDR3 is TGTGCCAGCAGCCTCATGGCTAGCGGGAGGGCGTACAATGAGCAGTTCTTC. It specifies CASSLMASGRAYNEQFF.

The V gene is TRBV5-4, the J gene TRBJ2-1; 7 nucleotides match TRBD1. The CDR3 covers 14 residues. Per the germline V gene, CDR1 is SGHNT and CDR2 is YYREEE (reference sequence). V trimming: 0 bases; J trimming: 9 bases; junction bases outside the gene matches: 6. The DNA of the CDR3 is TGTGCCAGCAGCTTGGAATACAGGGGAAGTGAGCAGTTCTTC. Protein sequence: CASSLEYRGSEQFF.

The J gene is TRBJ2-7, the V gene TRBV10-3, with TRBD2 matching 7 bases. Germline V gene data show CDR1 as ENHRY and CDR2 as SYGVKD. The V gene end was trimmed by 0 bases and the J gene end by 5 bases; junction bases not matched to a gene: 10. The CDR3 loop spans 16 amino acids. The CDR3 nucleotides are TGTGCCATCAGTGAGTCGAACGGTGCGGGAGCCCACGAGCAGTACTTC. Translated: CAISESNGAGAHEQYF.

This clone appeared a single time. CDR3: CASTTGYDYGYTF. In nucleotides, the CDR3 is TGTGCCAGCACAACCGGGTATGACTATGGCTACACCTTC. The chain links TRBV6-5 to TRBJ1-2; D is uncertain. Germline CDR1 and CDR2: MNHEY and SVGAGI. The CDR3 runs 13 residues. V lost 7 bases, J lost 3 bases, and 12 bases lay in between.

The rearrangement links TRBV4-1 to TRBJ1-5; D gene ambiguous. The ends were cut back, 0 bases at V and 7 bases at J, with 13 bases in the middle. CDR1 and CDR2 (germline): MGHRA, YSYEKL. The CDR3 length is 15 residues. The CDR3 nucleotides read TGCGCCAGCAGCCAAGAGGGAGGTTTTGGGCAGCCCCAGCATTTT. It codes for CASSQEGGFGQPQHF.

The chain recombines TRBV7-9 with TRBJ2-3, with 13 nucleotides matching TRBD2. The CDR3 has 15 residues. From germline, CDR1 is SEHNR and CDR2 FQNEAQ (reference sequence). V shed 5 bases and J 1 base; nucleotides not matched to a gene: 0. DNA of the CDR3: TGTGCCAGCAGCGGACTAGCGGGGGGCACAGATACGCAGTATTTT. This gives the protein CASSGLAGGTDTQYF.

CDR3: CASSSQANPNYEQYF. The CDR3 DNA reads TGTGCCAGCAGCTCCCAGGCGAATCCGAACTACGAGCAGTACTTC. The chain employs TRBV7-8 and TRBJ2-7, with no clear D. The CDR3 consists of 15 residues. Germline V gene lookup returns CDR1 SGHVS and CDR2 FQNEAQ. The V end lost 4 bases, the J end lost 3 bases, and 16 bases lay between the germline ends. Full variable domain (rest looked up from reference TRBV7-8 and TRBJ2-7): GAGVSQSPRYKVAKRGQDVALRCDPISGHVSLFWYQQALGQGPEFLTYFQNEAQLDKSGLPSDRFFAERPEGSVSTLKIQRTQQEDSAVYLCASSSQANPNYEQYFGPGTRLTVT.

The chain combines TRBV25-1 with TRBJ2-2; the D gene is possibly TRBD2 (5 bases). V gave up 1 base and J gave up 2 bases, with 8 bases separating them. The CDR3 covers 15 residues. Germline-derived CDR1 and CDR2 are MGHDK and SYGVNS. The CDR3 DNA follows: TGTGCCAGCAGTGAATTGGACTCAAACACCGGGGAGCTGTTTTTT. Protein sequence: CASSELDSNTGELFF.

The rearrangement uses TRBV7-9 and TRBJ2-7, with 7 bases identical to TRBD1. The ends lost 5 bases at V and 1 base at J; junction bases unmatched: 17. Germline V gives CDR1 SEHNR, CDR2 FQNEAQ (reference sequence). This CDR3 spans 18 amino acids. The CDR3: CASSKPAGGTGVSYEQYF. Here the CDR3 DNA reads TGTGCCAGCAGCAAGCCCGCGGGTGGAACAGGGGTATCCTACGAGCAGTACTTC.

The genes are TRBV5-1 and TRBJ2-7; D is unclear. V was shortened by 7 bases and J by 7 bases, with 18 bases between the two germline ends. This CDR3 spans 13 amino acids. Germline CDR1 SGHRS, CDR2 YFSETQ. The DNA for the CDR3 is TGCGCCAGCGCCCTTGGAGCCAGAGAGGAGCAGTACTTC. This encodes CASALGAREEQYF.

This clone was picked up a small number of times. The chain is built from TRBV9 and TRBJ2-2, with 9 positions matching TRBD2. V shed 5 bases, J shed 6 bases, and the junction held 5 bases outside the gene matches. This CDR3 is built from 14 residues. Germline lookup yields CDR1 SGDLS and CDR2 YYNGEE. This chain's CDR3 is CASRPTSGAGELFF. The CDR3 bases are TGTGCCAGCAGGCCGACTAGCGGCGCCGGGGAGCTGTTTTTT.

V and J are TRBV10-1 and TRBJ2-1, with 11 positions matching TRBD2. Germline-derived CDR1 and CDR2 are WNHNN and SYGVQD (reference sequence). The CDR3 covers 15 residues. V shed 5 bases and J 5 bases; nucleotides not matched to a gene: 5. CDR3 DNA sequence: TGCGCCAGCAGTACCGGGACTAGCGGAGACAATGAGCAGTTCTTC. Protein: CASSTGTSGDNEQFF.

V is TRBV28 and J is TRBJ1-1; D possibly corresponds to TRBD1 (6 bases). The CDR3 spans 13 residues. Germline V lookup: CDR1 MDHEN, CDR2 SYDVKM. Trimming left V 10 bases short and J 2 bases short, with 14 bases between. The CDR3 protein is CATLSTGNTEAFF. CDR3 nucleotides: TGTGCCACTCTCTCGACAGGCAACACTGAAGCTTTCTTT. Using reference TRBV28 and TRBJ1-1 for the parts outside the CDR3, the full variable domain is DVKVTQSSRYLVKRTGEKVFLECVQDMDHENMFWYRQDPGLGLRLIYFSYDVKMKEKGDIPEGYSVSREKKERFSLILESASTNQTSMYLCATLSTGNTEAFFGQGTRLTVV.

The J gene is TRBJ2-1, the V gene TRBV5-1; TRBD2 might be the D (6 bases). V was shortened by 3 bases and J by 0 bases, with 19 bases between the two germline ends. CDR3 size: 18 residues. CDR1 is SGHRS, CDR2 YFSETQ, per germline. CDR3 nucleotide sequence: TGCGCCAGCAGCTGGGGCCCGGGACTCGGGAGCTCCTACAATGAGCAGTTCTTC. Residues: CASSWGPGLGSSYNEQFF.

The rearrangement links TRBV9 to TRBJ1-2, with D possibly being TRBD1 (5 bases). This CDR3 comprises 14 residues. Germline V lookup: CDR1 SGDLS, CDR2 YYNGEE. V gave up 4 bases and J gave up 2 bases, with 12 bases separating them. The CDR3 DNA sequence: TGTGCCAGCAGCTCTCGGACACAAAACTATGGCTACACCTTC. Translation: CASSSRTQNYGYTF.

The rearrangement uses TRBV19 and TRBJ1-5; D unresolved. The germline V gene has CDR1 LNHDA and CDR2 SQIVND (reference sequence). The CDR3 has 14 residues. V was cut by 6 bases and J by 7 bases, with 16 bases left in between. The chain's CDR3 is CASRTSGSNQPQHF. The CDR3 DNA sequence: TGTGCCAGTAGAACAAGCGGGTCCAACCAGCCCCAGCATTTT.

The chain carries TRBV9 and TRBJ1-2; 7 nucleotides line up with TRBD1. The germline V gene encodes CDR1 SGDLS and CDR2 YYNGEE. The ends lost 4 bases at V and 8 bases at J; junction bases unmatched: 14. The CDR3 length is 15 residues. As DNA, the CDR3 is TGTGCCAGCAGCCCGCGGACAGGAAGGGTTGGGGGCTACACCTTC. Amino acid sequence: CASSPRTGRVGGYTF.